What follows is one T cell receptor beta chain and its context. Trimming removed 1 base at V and 4 bases at J, with 2 bases between. The CDR3 is 12 residues long. The germline CDR1 and CDR2 sequences are SGHVS and FNYEAQ. The data belong to a study of PD-1 blockade in classical Hodgkin lymphoma. Each patient's relapse followed autologous stem cell transplantation, and brentuximab vedotin exposure varied. TCRdb's copy holds only in-frame clones and misses some; the assay was immunoSEQ multiplex PCR. This sample has 100,000 to 130,000 clones, with approximately 90% found just once. This chain joins TRBV7-6 and TRBJ1-3, with unresolved D. The TCR comes from a human donor with classical Hodgkin lymphoma. The specimen comprised peripheral blood mononuclear cells (PBMCs), sampled before the second cycle of nivolumab. The CDR3 bases are TGTGCCAGCAGCTTAGAGGGAAACACCATATATTTT. Translated: CASSLEGNTIYF.